Following are 16 T cell receptor beta chains from one sample sequenced in a study of control samples from healthy donors and cancer patients. This table comes from immunoSEQ multiplex PCR, and its TCRdb copy is limited to in-frame clones, with some not included. The sample records approximately 110,000 clones, around 88% being singletons. Sequencing was done on a sample of blood. The receptors come from a woman aged 50 to 60 in good health.

With respect to this clone: The CDR3 end shows no conserved phenylalanine or tryptophan, and so a read error is likely. Because the CDR3's place on the DNA is in doubt, the DNA is left out and the CDR3 is given as listed by TCRdb. V usage is TRBV7-3 and J usage is TRBJ2-3; the table names TRBD2, a call not compared with the DNA. The length of the CDR3 is 17 amino acids, counting both ends. Germline CDR1 SGHTA, CDR2 FQGTGA. The CDR3 sequence is CASSLTPRERIWVVGGS.

This sequence joins TRBV7-3 and TRBJ2-6, with D maybe TRBD1 (6 bases). This CDR3 is 15 amino acids long. V dropped 2 bases and J dropped 2 bases, with 7 bases sitting between them. In germline, CDR1 is SGHTA, CDR2 FQGTGA. As DNA, the CDR3 is TGTGCCAGCAGCTTAGCAGGGGCTGGGGCCAACGTCCTGACTTTC. Translated, it gives CASSLAGAGANVLTF.

V is TRBV14 and J is TRBJ1-2; 7 nucleotides line up with TRBD1. The J segment lost 8 bases and the V segment lost 0 bases, leaving 9 bases of the junction unmatched. The CDR3 covers 15 residues. Germline values: CDR1 SGHDN, CDR2 FVKESK. The CDR3 nucleotides are TGTGCCAGCAGCCAAGACAGGGGGGGGTTGGCGGGCTACACCTTC. The encoded protein is CASSQDRGGLAGYTF.

The chain is built from TRBV6-5 and TRBJ1-1, with 7 bases lining up with TRBD1. The ends lost 5 bases at V and 1 base at J; junction bases unmatched: 7. Germline CDR1 reads MNHEY; CDR2 reads SVGAGI. This CDR3 region has 15 residues. CDR3 bases: TGTGCCAGCAGTAGCCGGGACAGATGGAACACTGAAGCTTTCTTT. This gives the protein CASSSRDRWNTEAFF.

This chain connects TRBV28 to TRBJ2-7; 14 bases are a match to TRBD2. This CDR3 has 15 amino acids. The germline CDR1 and CDR2 sequences are MDHEN and SYDVKM. With 6 bases clipped from V and 4 bases from J, the junction kept 5 bases outside the gene matches. The CDR3, as DNA: TGTGCCAGCAGCCCCGGGACTAGCGGGAGTTACGAGCAGTACGTC. This encodes CASSPGTSGSYEQYV.

The chain carries TRBV5-6 and TRBJ2-3, with TRBD1 identical over 9 bases. CDR1 and CDR2 from the germline V gene are SGHDT and YYEEEE. The CDR3 extends over 16 amino acids. V lost 0 bases and J lost 6; bases outside the gene matches: 8. The CDR3 DNA reads TGTGCCAGCAGCTTGGGGGGGACAGGGTGGACGGATACGCAGTATTTT. It encodes CASSLGGTGWTDTQYF.

This rearrangement joins TRBV12-3 or TRBV12-4 to TRBJ2-5; D may be TRBD2 (5 bases). The CDR3 consists of 13 residues. The germline V and J ends were trimmed by 5 bases and 6 bases, with 13 bases remaining between them. The CDR3: CASSPAGVKTQYF. The CDR3 DNA sequence: TGTGCCAGCAGTCCGGCGGGTGTTAAGACCCAGTACTTC.

CDR3 amino acids: CASSSLHGGGGELFF. As DNA, the CDR3 is TGTGCCAGCAGCTCTTTACATGGAGGTGGCGGGGAGCTGTTTTTT. V usage is TRBV11-2 and J usage is TRBJ2-2, with D tentatively TRBD2 (5 bases). V was cut by 4 bases and J by 7 bases, with 16 bases left in between. Per the germline V gene, CDR1 is SGHAT and CDR2 is FQNNGV. CDR3 length: 15 amino acids.

This rearrangement joins TRBV6-5 to TRBJ1-2; D perhaps matches TRBD1 (5 bases). The germline CDR1 and CDR2 sequences are MNHEY and SVGAGI. V was shortened by 2 bases and J by 4 bases, with 11 bases between the two germline ends. The CDR3 runs 14 residues. The CDR3 is CASSYVGDSYGYTF. CDR3 bases: TGTGCCAGCAGTTACGTGGGGGACTCCTATGGCTACACCTTC.

Written as DNA, the CDR3 is TGTGCCAGTATAGGGGTCGGGGGAACCACTGAAGCTTTCTTT. Translation: CASIGVGGTTEAFF. V is TRBV19 and J is TRBJ1-1; TRBD1 might be the D (5 bases). V lost 7 bases, J lost 4 bases, and 16 bases lay in between. CDR3 length: 14 amino acids. Germline lookup yields CDR1 LNHDA and CDR2 SQIVND (reference sequence).

The V and J genes are TRBV5-6 and TRBJ1-5; TRBD1 agrees at 8 bases. Trimming took 4 bases from V and 11 from J; bases not matched to a gene: 14. The CDR3 has 15 amino acids. In germline, CDR1 is SGHDT, CDR2 YYEEEE. The CDR3, as DNA: TGTGCCAGCAGCCTACTGACAGGGGCCCCCGCGGCCCAGCATTTT. Protein: CASSLLTGAPAAQHF.

The chain carries TRBV6-5 and TRBJ2-5; TRBD2 matches at 11 bases. The germline V gene has CDR1 MNHEY and CDR2 SVGAGI. The trim removed 6 bases at V and 4 bases at J, leaving 4 bases unmatched. This CDR3 contains 14 residues. CDR3 bases: TGTGCCAGCAGACCTGGACTAGCGGGAGAGACCCAGTACTTC. Amino acid sequence: CASRPGLAGETQYF.

This clone was seen only once. The genes are TRBV21-1 and TRBJ1-6; TRBD1 is the table's D call and was not checked against the DNA. TRBV21-1 is recorded as a pseudogene. The CDR3 is 19 residues long. The CDR3 nucleotides read TGTGCCAGCAGCAAAGTTCTGCAATACGGACAGCTCTATAATTCACCCCTCCACTTT. Its protein product is CASSKVLQYGQLYNSPLHF.

V usage is TRBV7-2 and J usage is TRBJ1-6, with 9 bases lining up with TRBD1. Germline values: CDR1 SGHTA, CDR2 FQGNSA. CDR3 size: 15 residues. The trim removed 1 base at V and 9 bases at J, leaving 4 bases unmatched. The CDR3 sequence: CASSLGLGQGSPLHF. CDR3 coding DNA: TGTGCCAGCAGCTTAGGGTTGGGACAGGGTTCACCCCTCCACTTT.

The genes are TRBV7-8 and TRBJ1-5; maybe TRBD1 (5 bases). The germline V gene has CDR1 SGHVS and CDR2 FQNEAQ. The CDR3 is 15 amino acids. V was clipped by 5 bases and J by 3 bases, with 14 bases between them. The CDR3 DNA sequence: TGTGCCAGCAGCCCGGGGACGGGGGACAATCAGCCCCAGCATTTT. Its protein is CASSPGTGDNQPQHF.

This clone occurred once. The V gene is TRBV9, the J gene TRBJ1-2; D call uncertain. The CDR3 is made up of 11 amino acids. Germline CDR1 reads SGDLS; CDR2 reads YYNGEE. V was trimmed by 0 bases and J by 9 bases, leaving 6 bases between them. CDR3 sequence: CASSVGRSYTF. CDR3 sequence (DNA): TGTGCCAGCAGCGTAGGGAGGAGCTACACCTTC.